This TCR beta chain was sequenced in a study of early T cells in non-severe SARS-CoV-2 infection. Per the germline V gene, CDR1 is LGHNA and CDR2 is YNFKEQ. This CDR3 is built from 12 residues. Trimming left V 1 base short and J 6 bases short, with 7 bases between. TCRdb redid the calling of the 5' RACE reads with MiXCR, one entry per CDR3 protein. The sample records roughly 92,000 distinct CDR3 sequences, about 12% being singletons. This sequence originates from an adult who was a healthcare worker with PCR-confirmed SARS-CoV-2 infection or an uninfected control (not recorded which). The rearrangement uses TRBV4-2 and TRBJ2-7; no clear D. Sequenced here: whole blood, sampled at baseline. CDR3 coding DNA: TGTGCCAGCAGCCAAGTGGGTGGCGAGCAGTACTTC. Residues: CASSQVGGEQYF.